These 12 T cell receptor beta chains were sequenced from one sample in a study of CD8 T cells in Susac syndrome. The RNA input was 0.5 to 1 ug, and it was reverse transcribed with random hexamers. One entry per CDR3 protein results from TCRdb running MiXCR on the immunoSEQ multiplex PCR reads. In the table there are about 180,000 distinct CDR3 sequences, 90% to 95% of which are singletons. Input material: CD4+ T cells from PBMCs. These receptors were collected from a human donor with multiple sclerosis.

V and J are TRBV5-1 and TRBJ2-1; the D gene could be TRBD1 or TRBD2 (5 bases each). CDR1 and CDR2 (germline): SGHRS, YFSETQ. Trimming removed 1 base at V and 2 bases at J, with 10 bases between. This CDR3 comprises 15 residues. In nucleotides, the CDR3 is TGCGCCAGCAGCTTGTGGCTGGGACCCTACAATGAGCAGTTCTTC. Translating gives CASSLWLGPYNEQFF.

J is TRBJ2-7 and V is TRBV12-3 or TRBV12-4; 12 bases align to TRBD1. V lost 0 bases, J lost 5 bases, and 5 bases stayed unmatched. The CDR3 consists of 16 residues. Here the CDR3 reads CASSLAAGTGGDEQYF. CDR3 nucleotide sequence: TGTGCCAGCAGTTTAGCGGCCGGGACAGGGGGCGACGAGCAGTACTTC.

This chain connects TRBV18 to TRBJ1-5; no clear D gene. Trimming shortened V by 3 bases and J by 3 bases, and 12 bases separated the two germline ends. This CDR3 spans 15 amino acids. CDR1 is KGHSH and CDR2 is LQKENI in the germline V gene. The CDR3 DNA is TGTGCCAGCTCACCTAAAGAGGGAAACAATCAGCCCCAGCATTTT. Amino acid sequence: CASSPKEGNNQPQHF.

V gene TRBV19 combines with J gene TRBJ2-2; D is unresolved. CDR1 is LNHDA and CDR2 is SQIVND in the germline V gene (reference sequence). This CDR3 is 13 amino acids long. Deletions cut 4 bases from V and 5 bases from J, with 8 bases between. The CDR3 protein is CASSNIGTGELFF. The CDR3 nucleotides read TGTGCCAGTAGTAACATCGGGACCGGGGAGCTGTTTTTT.

This sequence joins TRBV2 and TRBJ2-1; 9 nucleotides align to TRBD1. The germline V gene encodes CDR1 SNHLY and CDR2 FYNNEI. The trim removed 4 bases at V and 15 bases at J, leaving 4 bases unmatched. CDR3 length: 11 amino acids. The CDR3 protein is CASSGDRVVFF. Written as DNA, the CDR3 is TGTGCCAGCAGTGGGGACAGGGTAGTGTTCTTC.

The chain recombines TRBV7-3 with TRBJ2-5; D is unclear. Germline V gene sequence: CDR1 SGHTA, CDR2 FQGTGA. The CDR3 contains 14 residues. The V gene lost 1 base and the J gene lost 6 bases, with 12 bases spanning the gap. Here the CDR3 DNA reads TGTGCCAGCAGCTTAATAGGGTCTGACAAGACCCAGTACTTC. Translated: CASSLIGSDKTQYF.

The chain couples TRBV9 to TRBJ2-7, with D maybe TRBD1 (5 bases). This CDR3 region has 15 residues. The ends were cut back, 3 bases at V and 2 bases at J, with 15 bases in the middle. Germline CDR1 SGDLS, CDR2 YYNGEE. This CDR3 is CASSGQGVGPYEQYF. CDR3 nucleotides: TGTGCCAGCAGCGGGCAGGGTGTAGGGCCCTACGAGCAGTACTTC.

This chain joins TRBV7-8 and TRBJ2-1; TRBD1 agrees at 8 bases. The CDR3 spans 18 residues. Per the germline V gene, CDR1 is SGHVS and CDR2 is FQNEAQ. The J segment lost 15 bases and the V segment lost 5 bases, leaving 27 bases of the junction unmatched. The CDR3 DNA sequence: TGTGCCAGCAGCACCCGGGACAGGAGAATTACTAATGAAAGGGGTGTGTTCTTC. Protein sequence: CASSTRDRRITNERGVFF.

This rearrangement joins TRBV7-3 to TRBJ2-1, with 10 bases that match TRBD2. Germline V gene sequence: CDR1 SGHTA, CDR2 FQGTGA. The CDR3 length is 15 residues. The V segment lost 7 bases and the J segment 3 bases; nucleotides outside the gene matches: 6. The DNA for the CDR3 is TGTGCCAGCACCCAACTAGCGGGAATCTACAATGAGCAGTTCTTC. Protein: CASTQLAGIYNEQFF. The full variable domain, with the rest looked up from reference TRBV7-3 and TRBJ2-1, is GAGVSQTPSNKVTEKGKYVELRCDPISGHTALYWYRQSLGQGPEFLIYFQGTGAADDSGLPNDRFFAVRPEGSVSTLKIQRTERGDSAVYLCASTQLAGIYNEQFFGPGTRLTVL.

This chain connects TRBV28 to TRBJ2-3; no clear D gene. Trimming left V 3 bases short and J 6 bases short, with 10 bases between. The CDR3 sequence is 13 residues long. Germline V gives CDR1 MDHEN, CDR2 SYDVKM. This chain's CDR3 is CASSFADVDTQYF. The CDR3 DNA sequence: TGTGCCAGCAGTTTCGCGGACGTGGATACGCAGTATTTT.

The V call is TRBV14, the J call TRBJ2-7; tentative D call: TRBD2 (5 bases). This CDR3 contains 13 residues. The germline gives CDR1 SGHDN, CDR2 FVKESK. V lost 6 bases to trimming and J lost 6 bases, with 15 bases between them. The CDR3 loop reads CASRDSGSREQYF. The DNA of the CDR3 is TGTGCCAGCAGGGACTCGGGGTCTCGCGAGCAGTACTTC.

This chain uses TRBV28 with TRBJ1-1; possibly TRBD1 for D (6 bases). Trimming removed 8 bases from V and 3 bases from J, with 13 bases in between. The germline gives CDR1 MDHEN, CDR2 SYDVKM. The CDR3 extends over 13 amino acids. For the CDR3, the DNA is TGTGCCAGCGAGGGGGGGCAGGACACTGAAGCTTTCTTT. Residues: CASEGGQDTEAFF.